The 3 T cell receptor beta chains below come from one sample, sequenced in a study of Tregs in tolerant kidney transplant recipients. The assay was immunoSEQ multiplex PCR, and TCRdb's table has in-frame clones only and misses some. Among 80,000 to 90,000 clones listed, around nine tenths were seen once. The sample was CD8+ T cells from blood. The origin of the receptors is a human donor in good health.

The chain couples TRBV2 to TRBJ2-2, with a tentative D call TRBD2 (6 bases). The CDR3 is 14 residues long. From germline, CDR1 is SNHLY and CDR2 FYNNEI. V lost 6 bases and J lost 3, with 11 bases in between. CDR3 loop: CASRTGTHTGELFF. In DNA, the CDR3 is TGTGCCAGCAGAACCGGGACTCACACCGGGGAGCTGTTTTTT. Looking up the rest from reference TRBV2 and TRBJ2-2 gives the full variable domain: EPEVTQTPSHQVTQMGQEVILRCVPISNHLYFYWYRQILGQKVEFLVSFYNNEISEKSEIFDDQFSVERPDGSNFTLKIRSTKLEDSAMYFCASRTGTHTGELFFGEGSRLTVL.

The chain has TRBV4-1 and TRBJ1-5; unclear D gene. This CDR3 comprises 12 residues. V shed 1 base and J shed 6 bases, with 4 bases lying between them. In germline, CDR1 is MGHRA, CDR2 YSYEKL. DNA for the CDR3: TGCGCCAGCAGCCAAGGGACTCAGCCCCAGCATTTT. Protein sequence: CASSQGTQPQHF.

The rearrangement links TRBV5-1 to TRBJ2-7, with a tentative D call TRBD2 (5 bases). Between the trimmed V and J ends, which lost 3 bases and 0 bases, there was a span of 31 bases. The CDR3 runs 21 residues. Germline assignment: CDR1 SGHRS and CDR2 YFSETQ. The CDR3 protein is CASSSEFGELDEGEISYEQYF. Here the CDR3 DNA reads TGCGCCAGCAGCTCCGAGTTCGGCGAATTAGATGAGGGTGAAATCTCCTACGAGCAGTACTTC.